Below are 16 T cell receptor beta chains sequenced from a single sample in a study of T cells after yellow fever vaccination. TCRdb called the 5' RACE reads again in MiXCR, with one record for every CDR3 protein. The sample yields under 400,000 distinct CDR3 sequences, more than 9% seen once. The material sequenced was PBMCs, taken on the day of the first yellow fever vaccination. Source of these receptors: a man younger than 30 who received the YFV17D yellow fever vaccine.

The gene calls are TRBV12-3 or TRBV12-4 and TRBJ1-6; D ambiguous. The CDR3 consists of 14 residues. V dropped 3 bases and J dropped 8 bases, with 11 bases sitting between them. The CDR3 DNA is TGTGCCAGCAGTTTTGTCGCGGAGTATTCACCCCTCCACTTT. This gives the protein CASSFVAEYSPLHF.

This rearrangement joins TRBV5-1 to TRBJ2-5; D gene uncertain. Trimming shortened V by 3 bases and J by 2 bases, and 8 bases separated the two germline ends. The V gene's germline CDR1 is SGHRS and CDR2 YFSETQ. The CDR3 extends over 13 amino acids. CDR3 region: CASSSLEQETQYF. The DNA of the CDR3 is TGCGCCAGCAGCTCGTTAGAACAAGAGACCCAGTACTTC.

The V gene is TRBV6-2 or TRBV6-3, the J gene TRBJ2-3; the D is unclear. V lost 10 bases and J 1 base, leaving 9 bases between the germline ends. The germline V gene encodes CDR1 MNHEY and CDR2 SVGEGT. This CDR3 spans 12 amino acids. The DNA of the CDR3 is TGTGCCACCGCCGTTGGCACAGATACGCAGTATTTT. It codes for CATAVGTDTQYF.

CDR3 DNA sequence: TGTGCCACCAGCAGAGTTGTAAGCGGCTACAATGAGCAGTTCTTC. Translating gives CATSRVVSGYNEQFF. This sequence joins TRBV15 and TRBJ2-1, with a possible D match to TRBD2 (5 bases). V was cut by 1 base and J by 3 bases, with 10 bases left in between. The CDR3 is 15 residues long. The germline V gene has CDR1 LNHNV and CDR2 YYDKDF (reference sequence).

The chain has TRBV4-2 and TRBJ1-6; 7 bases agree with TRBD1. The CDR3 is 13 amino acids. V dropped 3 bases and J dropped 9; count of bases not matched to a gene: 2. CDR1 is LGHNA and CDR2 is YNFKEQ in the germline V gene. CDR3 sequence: CASSQTGSSPLHF. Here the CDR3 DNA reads TGTGCCAGCAGCCAGACAGGGAGTTCACCCCTCCACTTT.

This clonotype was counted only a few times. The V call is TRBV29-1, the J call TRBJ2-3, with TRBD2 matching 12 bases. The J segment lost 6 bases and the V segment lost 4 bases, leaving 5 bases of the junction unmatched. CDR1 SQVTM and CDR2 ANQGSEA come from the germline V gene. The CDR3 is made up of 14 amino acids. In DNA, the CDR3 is TGCAGCGTTGCGACTAGCGGGGGTTGGGATACGCAGTATTTT. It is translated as CSVATSGGWDTQYF.

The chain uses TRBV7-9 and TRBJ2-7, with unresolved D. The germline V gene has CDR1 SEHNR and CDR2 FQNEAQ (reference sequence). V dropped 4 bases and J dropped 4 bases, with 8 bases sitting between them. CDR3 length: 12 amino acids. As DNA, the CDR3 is TGTGCCAGCAGCTCCTACATTTACGAGCAGTACTTC. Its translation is CASSSYIYEQYF. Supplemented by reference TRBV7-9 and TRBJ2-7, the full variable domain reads DTGVSQNPRHKITKRGQNVTFRCDPISEHNRLYWYRQTLGQGPEFLTYFQNEAQLEKSRLLSDRFSAERPKGSFSTLEIQRTEQGDSAMYLCASSSYIYEQYFGPGTRLTVT.

CDR3 in DNA: TGCGCCAGCAGCCAGGAGCAAGTCTTTGGCTACACCTTC. Encoded protein: CASSQEQVFGYTF. The chain uses TRBV5-1 and TRBJ1-2; D ambiguous. This CDR3 spans 13 amino acids. Germline V CDR1 and CDR2: SGHRS, YFSETQ. V shed 4 bases and J shed 7 bases, with 14 bases lying between them.

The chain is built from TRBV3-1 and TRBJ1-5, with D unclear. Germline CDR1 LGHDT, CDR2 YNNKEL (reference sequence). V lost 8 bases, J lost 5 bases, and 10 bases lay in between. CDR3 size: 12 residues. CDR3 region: CASGYWDQPQHF. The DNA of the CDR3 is TGTGCCAGCGGCTACTGGGATCAGCCCCAGCATTTT. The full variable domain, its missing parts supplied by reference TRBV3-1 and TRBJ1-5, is DTAVSQTPKYLVTQMGNDKSIKCEQNLGHDTMYWYKQDSKKFLKIMFSYNNKELIINETVPNRFSPKSPDKAHLNLHINSLELGDSAVYFCASGYWDQPQHFGDGTRLSIL.

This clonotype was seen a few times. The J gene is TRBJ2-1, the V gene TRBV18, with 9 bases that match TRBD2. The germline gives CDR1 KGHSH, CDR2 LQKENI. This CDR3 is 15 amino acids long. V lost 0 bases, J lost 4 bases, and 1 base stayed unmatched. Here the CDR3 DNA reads TGTGCCAGCTCACCACCGCGGGGGGGTTACAATGAGCAGTTCTTC. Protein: CASSPPRGGYNEQFF.

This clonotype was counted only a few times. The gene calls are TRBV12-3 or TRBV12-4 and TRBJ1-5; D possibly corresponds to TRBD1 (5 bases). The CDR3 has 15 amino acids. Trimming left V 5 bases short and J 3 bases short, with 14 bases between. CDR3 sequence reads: CASSARVGDNQPQHF. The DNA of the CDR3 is TGTGCCAGCAGTGCAAGGGTAGGGGACAATCAGCCCCAGCATTTT.

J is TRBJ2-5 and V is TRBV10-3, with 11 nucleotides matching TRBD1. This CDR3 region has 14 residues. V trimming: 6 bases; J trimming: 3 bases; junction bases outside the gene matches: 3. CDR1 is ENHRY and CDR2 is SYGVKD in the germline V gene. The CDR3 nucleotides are TGTGCCATCAGGAGGACAGGGGGCGAAGAGACCCAGTACTTC. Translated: CAIRRTGGEETQYF.

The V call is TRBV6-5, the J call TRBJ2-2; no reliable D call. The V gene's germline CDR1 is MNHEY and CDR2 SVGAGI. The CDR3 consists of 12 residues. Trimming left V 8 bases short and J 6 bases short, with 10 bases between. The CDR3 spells CASALVSGELFF. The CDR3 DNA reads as TGTGCCAGCGCCCTAGTATCCGGGGAGCTGTTTTTT.

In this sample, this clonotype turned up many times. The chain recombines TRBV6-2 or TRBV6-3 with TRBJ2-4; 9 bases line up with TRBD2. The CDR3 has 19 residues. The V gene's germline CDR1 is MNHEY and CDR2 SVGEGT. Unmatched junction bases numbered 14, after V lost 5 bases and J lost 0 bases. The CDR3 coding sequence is TGTGCCAGCAGTCCGCCCGGCGGGGGGGCCCGGGGAGCCAAAAACATTCAGTACTTC. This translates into CASSPPGGGARGAKNIQYF.

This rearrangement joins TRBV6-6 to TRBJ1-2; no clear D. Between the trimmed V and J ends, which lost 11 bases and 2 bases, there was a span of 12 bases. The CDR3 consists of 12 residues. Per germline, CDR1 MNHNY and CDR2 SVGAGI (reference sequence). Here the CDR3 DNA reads TGTGCCTGTCGAGGTGGCAACTATGGCTACACCTTC. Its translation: CACRGGNYGYTF.

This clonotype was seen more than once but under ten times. In DNA form, the CDR3 reads TGTGCCAGTAGGGGGAGTGCCGTACAAGAGACCCAGTACTTC. As protein: CASRGSAVQETQYF. The J gene is TRBJ2-5, the V gene TRBV19, with D possibly being TRBD2 (5 bases). There are 14 residues in the CDR3. CDR1 is LNHDA and CDR2 is SQIVND in the germline V gene (reference sequence). V was pared by 6 bases and J by 2 bases, with 13 bases between.